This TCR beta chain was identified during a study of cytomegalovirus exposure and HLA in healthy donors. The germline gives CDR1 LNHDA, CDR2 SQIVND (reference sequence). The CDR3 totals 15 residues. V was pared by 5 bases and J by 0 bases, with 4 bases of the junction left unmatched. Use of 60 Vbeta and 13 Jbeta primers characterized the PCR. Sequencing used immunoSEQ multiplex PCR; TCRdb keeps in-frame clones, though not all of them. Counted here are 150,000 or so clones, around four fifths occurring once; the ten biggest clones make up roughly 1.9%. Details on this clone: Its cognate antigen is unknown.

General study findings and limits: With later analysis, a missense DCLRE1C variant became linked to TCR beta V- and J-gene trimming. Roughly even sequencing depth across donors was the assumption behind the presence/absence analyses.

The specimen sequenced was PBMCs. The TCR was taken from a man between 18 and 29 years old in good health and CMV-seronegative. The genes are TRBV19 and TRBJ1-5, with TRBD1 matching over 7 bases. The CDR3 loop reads CASSQGTDSNQPQHF. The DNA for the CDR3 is TGTGCCAGTAGTCAGGGGACAGATAGCAATCAGCCCCAGCATTTT.